The subject of this entry is one TCR beta chain. Its antigen is not identified. The data were obtained in a study of T cell responses to AZD1222 COVID-19 vaccine. Overall study findings and caveats: Repertoire samples came only from after the peak T cell response. After two AZD1222 doses, spike-specific TCR breadth and depth rose versus day 0. Variant regions that are unmutated are reportedly the target of nearly half of spike-specific TCRs. Clonal diversity may have been underestimated, and the donors were mostly white British, with more females than males.

The junction had 17 bases not matched to a gene; V was cut back by 3 bases and J by 1 base. Per the germline V gene, CDR1 is SQVTM and CDR2 is ANQGSEA. The CDR3 loop spans 18 amino acids. This table comes from immunoSEQ multiplex PCR, and its TCRdb copy is limited to in-frame clones, with some not included. The sample lists tens of thousands of clones; roughly 85% were seen once. This clonotype originated in an adult in good health. This sample comprised peripheral blood, obtained on day 0 of MenACWY control vaccination. The chain uses TRBV29-1 and TRBJ2-5, with 7 bases matching TRBD2. CDR3 sequence reads: CSVDGVRASGRSQETQYF. For the CDR3, the DNA is TGCAGCGTTGACGGGGTACGGGCTAGCGGTAGATCCCAAGAGACCCAGTACTTC.